These 29 T cell receptor beta chains were all obtained from the same sample, sequenced in a study of blood T cell repertoires in COVID-19. Produced via immunoSEQ multiplex PCR; TCRdb's table is partial and in-frame only. The sample records about 100,000 clones, about nine tenths being singletons. The sample comprised peripheral blood. Receptors originate from a man aged 50-60 years with acute or convalescent COVID-19.

This clone was observed once. The genes are TRBV28 and TRBJ1-2; TRBD1 might be the D (6 bases). This CDR3 comprises 15 residues. Germline CDR1 reads MDHEN; CDR2 reads SYDVKM. V gave up 7 bases and J gave up 0 bases, with 15 bases separating them. CDR3 coding DNA: TGTGCCAGCAAGGACAGCTCCCTGCCTAACTATGGCTACACCTTC. This translates into CASKDSSLPNYGYTF.

V usage is TRBV6-1 and J usage is TRBJ1-1; TRBD1 matches at 9 bases. Germline CDR1 reads MNHNS; CDR2 reads SASEGT. V trimming: 4 bases; J trimming: 0 bases; junction bases outside the gene matches: 6. The CDR3 runs 16 residues. CDR3 amino acids: CASSALTGGMNTEAFF. The CDR3 coding sequence is TGTGCCAGCAGTGCGCTGACAGGGGGGATGAACACTGAAGCTTTCTTT.

The CDR3 region is CASSLQGASDYGYTF. Here the CDR3 DNA reads TGTGCCAGCAGCCTACAGGGGGCTTCGGACTATGGCTACACCTTC. J is TRBJ1-2 and V is TRBV6-5; 9 nucleotides line up with TRBD1. Germline values: CDR1 MNHEY, CDR2 SVGAGI. V lost 6 bases to trimming and J lost 3 bases; unmatched junction nucleotides: 8. The CDR3 loop spans 15 amino acids.

The chain links TRBV15 to TRBJ1-2; tentative D call: TRBD1 (5 bases). The germline CDR1 and CDR2 sequences are LNHNV and YYDKDF (reference sequence). Trimming shortened V by 5 bases and J by 5 bases, and 9 bases separated the two germline ends. This CDR3 spans 12 amino acids. This CDR3 reads CATSVDSYGYTF. CDR3 nucleotide sequence: TGTGCCACCAGCGTCGACAGTTATGGCTACACCTTC.

This sequence joins TRBV5-6 and TRBJ1-1, with TRBD1 matching over 10 bases. This CDR3 contains 15 residues. The V and J ends lost 4 bases and 1 base, in that order; junction bases with no gene match: 4. The germline CDR1 and CDR2 sequences are SGHDT and YYEEEE. The CDR3 here is CASSLRDRGNTEAFF. The DNA of the CDR3 is TGTGCCAGCAGCCTACGGGACAGGGGGAACACTGAAGCTTTCTTT.

The V and J genes are TRBV7-2 and TRBJ1-4; weak D call: TRBD1 (6 bases). V gave up 5 bases and J gave up 2 bases, with 21 bases separating them. Looked up from germline, CDR1 is SGHTA and CDR2 is FQGNSA. This CDR3 region has 18 residues. The DNA of the CDR3 is TGTGCCAGCAGCCCCCGGACGGTCGGGGGGCTTACTAATGAAAAACTGTTTTTT. As protein: CASSPRTVGGLTNEKLFF.

V and J are TRBV27 and TRBJ1-5; D is perhaps TRBD1 (5 bases). CDR3 length: 12 amino acids. Germline V gene lookup returns CDR1 MNHEY and CDR2 SMNVEV (reference sequence). Trimming took off 9 bases at V and 5 bases at J, with 11 bases between the two ends. Here the CDR3 reads CARGGCDQPQHF. DNA of the CDR3: TGTGCCAGGGGGGGGTGTGATCAGCCCCAGCATTTT.

The CDR3 nucleotides read TGTGCCAGTTCCGATGGACAGGGGGCTACGACCGGGGAGCTGTTTTTT. Translating gives CASSDGQGATTGELFF. The chain combines TRBV19 with TRBJ2-2; 11 positions agree with TRBD1. Germline-derived CDR1 and CDR2 are LNHDA and SQIVND (reference sequence). The junction had 10 bases not matched to a gene; V was cut back by 8 bases and J by 5 bases. This CDR3 has 16 amino acids.

V is TRBV11-2 and J is TRBJ1-2; no clear D. The V and J ends lost 4 bases and 0 bases respectively, with 9 bases between them. Per the germline V gene, CDR1 is SGHAT and CDR2 is FQNNGV. The CDR3 covers 14 residues. In DNA form, the CDR3 reads TGTGCCAGCAGCTGGGCCGGTCCTAACTATGGCTACACCTTC. This gives the protein CASSWAGPNYGYTF.

The chain carries TRBV6-5 and TRBJ1-2; D ambiguous. Germline V lookup: CDR1 MNHEY, CDR2 SVGAGI. This CDR3 contains 12 residues. V was clipped by 7 bases and J by 2 bases, with 8 bases between them. The CDR3 region is CASTHTNYGYTF. CDR3 DNA sequence: TGTGCCAGCACGCACACGAACTATGGCTACACCTTC.

The gene calls are TRBV6-4 and TRBJ1-1, with TRBD1 matching over 9 bases. The J segment lost 5 bases and the V segment lost 3 bases, leaving 7 bases of the junction unmatched. Per germline, CDR1 MRHNA and CDR2 SNTAGT. The CDR3 totals 15 residues. The CDR3 reads CASSESTGGGTEAFF. The CDR3 region has the DNA TGTGCCAGCAGTGAATCGACAGGGGGTGGGACTGAAGCTTTCTTT.

This clone was observed a handful of times. V usage is TRBV30 and J usage is TRBJ2-6; D is perhaps TRBD1 (5 bases). Germline lookup yields CDR1 GTSNPN and CDR2 SVGIG (reference sequence). Trimming cost V 1 base and J 0 bases, with 13 bases left between them. CDR3 size: 17 residues. The DNA for the CDR3 is TGTGCCTGGAGTGGGACACTTCACCGCTCTGGGGCCAACGTCCTGACTTTC. Its protein is CAWSGTLHRSGANVLTF.

The chain combines TRBV4-1 with TRBJ1-1; possible D gene TRBD1, 5 bases. The V gene's germline CDR1 is MGHRA and CDR2 YSYEKL. Trimming took off 7 bases at V and 2 bases at J, with 11 bases between the two ends. The CDR3 is 13 amino acids. The CDR3 is CASNQGENTEAFF. The CDR3 nucleotides are TGCGCCAGCAATCAGGGTGAAAACACTGAAGCTTTCTTT.

This chain joins TRBV24-1 and TRBJ2-1, with TRBD2 matching over 9 bases. The CDR3 is 16 amino acids. The V gene end was trimmed by 3 bases and the J gene end by 6 bases; junction bases not matched to a gene: 8. CDR1 KGHDR and CDR2 SFDVKD come from the germline V gene. CDR3 amino acids: CATSDSSGGIFNEQFF. Here the CDR3 DNA reads TGTGCCACCAGTGATAGTAGCGGGGGCATCTTCAATGAGCAGTTCTTC.

This sequence joins TRBV7-6 and TRBJ1-5; 7 bases map to TRBD1. V lost 3 bases, J lost 4 bases, and 6 bases stayed unmatched. CDR3 length: 15 amino acids. The germline V gene has CDR1 SGHVS and CDR2 FNYEAQ. CDR3 coding DNA: TGTGCCAGCAGCTTTAGGACAGGAGGTAATCAGCCCCAGCATTTT. It specifies CASSFRTGGNQPQHF.

The chain has TRBV19 and TRBJ1-4, with a weak D call TRBD1 (6 bases). Trimming pared 7 bases from V and 6 bases from J, leaving 15 bases between. Germline CDR1 and CDR2: LNHDA and SQIVND (reference sequence). The CDR3 totals 14 residues. The CDR3, as DNA: TGTGCCAGTACCGACATGGGGGCCGATGAAAAACTGTTTTTT. It specifies CASTDMGADEKLFF.

The chain is built from TRBV3-1 (or the pseudogene TRBV3-2) and TRBJ1-6; D gene unclear. V lost 1 base, J lost 14 bases, and 12 bases lay in between. Germline lookup yields CDR1 LGHDT and CDR2 YNNKEL (reference sequence). The CDR3 is 13 amino acids. CDR3 nucleotide sequence: TGTGCCAGCAGCCAAGGGCGGGGAAATTCCCTCCACTTT. It is translated as CASSQGRGNSLHF.

This clone came up once. The chain joins TRBV5-6 to TRBJ2-5; 11 nucleotides match TRBD2. Germline values: CDR1 SGHDT, CDR2 YYEEEE. Unmatched junction bases numbered 2, after V lost 3 bases and J lost 1 base. This CDR3 region has 15 residues. CDR3 loop: CASSSGTSGQETQYF. The CDR3 DNA sequence: TGTGCCAGCAGCTCGGGGACTAGCGGCCAAGAGACCCAGTACTTC.

The genes are TRBV4-1 and TRBJ1-4, with D possibly being TRBD1 (5 bases). CDR3 size: 15 residues. V lost 1 base and J lost 6, with 12 bases in between. Germline V gives CDR1 MGHRA, CDR2 YSYEKL. The CDR3 protein is CASSQVQSRDEKLFF. The CDR3 DNA reads TGCGCCAGCAGCCAAGTTCAGAGCAGGGATGAAAAACTGTTTTTT.

This clone showed up just once. The V gene is TRBV7-8, the J gene TRBJ1-1, with D tentatively TRBD1 (5 bases). V lost 0 bases and J 6 bases, leaving 14 bases between the germline ends. The CDR3 runs 15 residues. Germline CDR1 reads SGHVS; CDR2 reads FQNEAQ. In DNA form, the CDR3 reads TGTGCCAGCAGCTTAGCACCTGGAAAAGGGGCTGAAGCTTTCTTT. This codes for CASSLAPGKGAEAFF.

The chain is built from TRBV18 and TRBJ2-5; 9 bases agree with TRBD1. This CDR3 is built from 14 residues. Germline V gene lookup returns CDR1 KGHSH and CDR2 LQKENI. Losses at the gene ends were 7 bases for V and 5 bases for J; bases not matched to a gene: 8. CDR3 in DNA: TGTGCCAGCTTCTCGGGACAGGGTCGGGAGACCCAGTACTTC. Translated, it gives CASFSGQGRETQYF.

The chain uses TRBV19 and TRBJ1-6, with 10 bases fitting TRBD1. From germline, CDR1 is LNHDA and CDR2 SQIVND (reference sequence). V lost 3 bases and J lost 8; bases outside the gene matches: 4. There are 15 residues in the CDR3. The CDR3 nucleotides read TGTGCCAGTAGTATCACCGGGACAGGGGATTCACCCCTCCACTTT. Translating it yields CASSITGTGDSPLHF.

The chain has TRBV30 and TRBJ2-2, with 9 nucleotides matching TRBD1. V was clipped by 3 bases and J by 1 base; unmatched bases: 3. Looked up from germline, CDR1 is GTSNPN and CDR2 is SVGIG (reference sequence). The CDR3 sequence is 15 residues long. CDR3 region: CAWRGGQGNTGELFF. As DNA, the CDR3 is TGTGCCTGGAGGGGGGGACAGGGGAACACCGGGGAGCTGTTTTTT.

The chain has TRBV6-2 or TRBV6-3 and TRBJ1-1; no firm D call. This CDR3 is built from 13 residues. Trimming pared 4 bases from V and 5 bases from J, leaving 11 bases between. Germline lookup yields CDR1 MNHEY and CDR2 SVGEGT. CDR3 sequence: CASSWIRGTEAFF. Written as DNA, the CDR3 is TGTGCCAGCAGTTGGATAAGAGGGACTGAAGCTTTCTTT.

V is TRBV5-5 and J is TRBJ1-5; D call uncertain. V shed 0 bases and J shed 4 bases, with 11 bases lying between them. Germline CDR1 and CDR2: SGHKS and YYEKEE (reference sequence). CDR3 length: 15 amino acids. CDR3 region: CASSLVVLQNQPQHF. The CDR3, as DNA: TGTGCCAGCAGCTTGGTGGTTTTACAAAATCAGCCCCAGCATTTT.

V gene TRBV10-2 combines with J gene TRBJ2-1; D possibly corresponds to TRBD1 (5 bases). Trimming removed 4 bases at V and 10 bases at J, with 5 bases between. Germline CDR1 reads WSHSY; CDR2 reads SAAADI. The CDR3 covers 10 residues. The CDR3 sequence is CASSGTEQFF. For the CDR3, the DNA is TGCGCCAGCAGTGGGACAGAGCAGTTCTTC.

V gene TRBV21-1 combines with J gene TRBJ2-3; the table assigns TRBD1, which was not confirmed against the DNA. TRBV21-1 is tagged as a pseudogene. The CDR3 is made up of 17 amino acids. Here the CDR3 DNA reads TGTGCCAGCAGCCCCATTCCGGGACAGGGGGCCTCAGATACGCAGTATTTT. It is translated as CASSPIPGQGASDTQYF.

The V and J genes are TRBV7-7 and TRBJ2-5; 9 positions agree with TRBD2. V trimming: 0 bases; J trimming: 3 bases; junction bases outside the gene matches: 5. Germline lookup yields CDR1 SSHAT and CDR2 FNYEAQ (reference sequence). The CDR3 runs 16 residues. CDR3 coding DNA: TGTGCCAGCAGCTTAGCGTTAAGCGGGAGGAAAGAGACCCAGTACTTC. It codes for CASSLALSGRKETQYF. The full variable domain, its missing parts supplied by reference TRBV7-7 and TRBJ2-5, is GAGVSQSPRYKVTKRGQDVTLRCDPISSHATLYWYQQALGQGPEFLTYFNYEAQPDKSGLPSDRFSAERPEGSISTLTIQRTEQRDSAMYRCASSLALSGRKETQYFGPGTRLLVL.

The chain links TRBV11-2 to TRBJ1-5; 7 nucleotides match TRBD1. The germline V gene has CDR1 SGHAT and CDR2 FQNNGV. V dropped 1 base and J dropped 7; count of bases not matched to a gene: 1. The CDR3 runs 13 residues. In DNA, the CDR3 is TGTGCCAGCAGCTTAGCCAGGGGGCAGCCCCAGCATTTT. The encoded protein is CASSLARGQPQHF.